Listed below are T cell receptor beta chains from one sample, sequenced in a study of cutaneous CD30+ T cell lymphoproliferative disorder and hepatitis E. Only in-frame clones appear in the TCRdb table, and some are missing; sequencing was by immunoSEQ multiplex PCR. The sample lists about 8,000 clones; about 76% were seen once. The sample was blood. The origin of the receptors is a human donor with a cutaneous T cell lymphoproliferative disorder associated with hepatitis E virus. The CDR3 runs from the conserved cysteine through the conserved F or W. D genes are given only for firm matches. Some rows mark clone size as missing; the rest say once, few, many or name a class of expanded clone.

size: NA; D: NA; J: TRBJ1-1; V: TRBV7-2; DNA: TGTGCCAGCAGCTTAGATTTGGGCCAAGCTTTCTTT; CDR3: CASSLDLGQAFF
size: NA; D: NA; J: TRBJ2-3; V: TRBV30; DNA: TGTGCCTGGAGTCCCAGGGCCCTCTCCTTAATCACAGATACGCAGTATTTT; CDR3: CAWSPRALSLITDTQYF
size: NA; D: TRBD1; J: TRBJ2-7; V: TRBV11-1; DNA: TGTGCCAGCAGCCCAGGTCAGACAGGGTCAGGGGCCTACGAGCAGTACTTC; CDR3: CASSPGQTGSGAYEQYF
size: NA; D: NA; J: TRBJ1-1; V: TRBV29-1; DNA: TGCAGCGTTATGCAGAATTTGAACACTGAAGCTTTCTTT; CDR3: CSVMQNLNTEAFF
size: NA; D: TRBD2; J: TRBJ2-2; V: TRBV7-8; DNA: TGTGCCAGCAGCTTAGCGTATTCGGCGGGAGGGCCTACCGGGGAGCTGTTTTTT; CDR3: CASSLAYSAGGPTGELFF
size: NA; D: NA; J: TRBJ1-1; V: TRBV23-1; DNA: TGCGCCAGCAGTCAACAAATCCACAGGGAGGAAAAGGACACTGAAGCTTTCTTT; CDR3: CASSQQIHREEKDTEAFF
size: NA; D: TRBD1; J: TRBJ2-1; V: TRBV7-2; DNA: TGTGCCAGCAGCTTAGAGACAGGGTCGAACAATGAGCAGTTCTTC; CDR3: CASSLETGSNNEQFF
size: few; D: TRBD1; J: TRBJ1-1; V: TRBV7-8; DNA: TGTGCCAGCAGCTCCCGTGCGGACAGGGGAAGCACTGAAGCTTTCTTT; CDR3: CASSSRADRGSTEAFF
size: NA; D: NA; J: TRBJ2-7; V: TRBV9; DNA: TGTGCCAGCGGGAGAGGGGAATTTGGCTCCGACGAGCAGTACTTC; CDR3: CASGRGEFGSDEQYF
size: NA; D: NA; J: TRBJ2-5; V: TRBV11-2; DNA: TGTGCCAGCAGCCAGGAGTCGGGGCCTAGGGAGACCCAGTACTTC; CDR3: CASSQESGPRETQYF
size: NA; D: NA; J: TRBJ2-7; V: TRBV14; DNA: TGTGCCAGCAGCCAAGATCTCAGCTCCTACGAGCAGTACTTC; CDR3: CASSQDLSSYEQYF
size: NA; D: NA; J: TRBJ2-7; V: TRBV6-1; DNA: TGTGCCAGCAGCCCGCTCGGCATCCTGGCCTACGAGCAGTACTTC; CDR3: CASSPLGILAYEQYF
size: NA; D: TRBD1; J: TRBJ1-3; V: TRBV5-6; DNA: TGTGCCAGCAGCTTCCTTAGGGGGCAAACTGGAAACACCATATATTTT; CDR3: CASSFLRGQTGNTIYF
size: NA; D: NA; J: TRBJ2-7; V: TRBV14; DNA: TGTGCCAGCAGCCAAGATTTAAGTCCGGGTTACTCCTACGAGCAGTACTTC; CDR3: CASSQDLSPGYSYEQYF
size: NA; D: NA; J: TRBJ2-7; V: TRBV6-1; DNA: TGTGCCAGCAATGGACAGTCGGGGGGCTACGAGCAGTACTTC; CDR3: CASNGQSGGYEQYF
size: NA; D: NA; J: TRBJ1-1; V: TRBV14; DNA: TGTGCCAGCAGCCAAGATCGGGGAGTACAGAACACTGAAGCTTTCTTT; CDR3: CASSQDRGVQNTEAFF
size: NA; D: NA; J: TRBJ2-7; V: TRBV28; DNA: TGTGCCAGCAGTTTAAGAGGGATGGGAAAGTACGAGCAGTACTTC; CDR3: CASSLRGMGKYEQYF
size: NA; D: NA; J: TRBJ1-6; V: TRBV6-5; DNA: TGTGCCAGCAGTTACGGAAGGATGGGGGGATCACCCCTCCACTTT; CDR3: CASSYGRMGGSPLHF
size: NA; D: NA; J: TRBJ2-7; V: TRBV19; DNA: TGTGCCAGTAGTATTAATTGGGGCAACTACGAGCAGTACTTC; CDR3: CASSINWGNYEQYF
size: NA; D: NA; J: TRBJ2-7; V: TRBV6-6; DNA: TGTGCCAGCACTGTAGGCGGCTACGAGCAGTACTTC; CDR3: CASTVGGYEQYF
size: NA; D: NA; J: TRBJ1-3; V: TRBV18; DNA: TGTGCCAGCCAAGCGGGGATCGAGTCTGGAAACACCATATATTTT; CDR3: CASQAGIESGNTIYF
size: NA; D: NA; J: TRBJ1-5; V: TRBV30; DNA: TGTGCCTGGAGTTCAAGCCGCGCAGGCCTTCATAGCAATCAGCCCCAGCATTTT; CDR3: CAWSSSRAGLHSNQPQHF
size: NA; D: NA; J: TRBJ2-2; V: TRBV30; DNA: TGTGCCTGGAGTGTAGGGGCCGGGGAGCTGTTTTTT; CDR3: CAWSVGAGELFF
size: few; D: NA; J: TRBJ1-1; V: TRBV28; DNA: TGTGCCAGCACCGTGAACACTGAAGCTTTCTTT; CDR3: CASTVNTEAFF
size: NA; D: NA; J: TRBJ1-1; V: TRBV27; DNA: TGTGCCAGCAGTCCGGGACCGTTCCTTGAAGCTTTCTTT; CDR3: CASSPGPFLEAFF
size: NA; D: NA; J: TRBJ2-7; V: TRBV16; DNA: TGTGCCAGCAGCTATGTGGCTGGCGAGCAGTACTTC; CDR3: CASSYVAGEQYF
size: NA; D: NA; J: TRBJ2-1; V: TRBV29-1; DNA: TGCAGCGTTGAAAGATGGGATCTCTACAATGAGCAGTTCTTC; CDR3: CSVERWDLYNEQFF
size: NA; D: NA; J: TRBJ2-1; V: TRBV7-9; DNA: TGTGCCAGCAGCTTGGTAGAGCAGTTCTTC; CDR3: CASSLVEQFF
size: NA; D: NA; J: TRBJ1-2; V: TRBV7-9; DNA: TGTGCCAGCAGCTTAGAATTGCGCCAAAACTATGGCTACACCTTC; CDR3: CASSLELRQNYGYTF
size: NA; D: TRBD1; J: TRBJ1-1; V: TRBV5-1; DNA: TGCGCCAGCAGCTTGTTACGGACAGGGGAGAACACTGAAGCTTTCTTT; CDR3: CASSLLRTGENTEAFF
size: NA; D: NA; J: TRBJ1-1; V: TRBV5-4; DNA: TGTGCCAGCAGCTTGGGTCAGGGGCCTCAGAGCACTGAAGCTTTCTTT; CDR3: CASSLGQGPQSTEAFF
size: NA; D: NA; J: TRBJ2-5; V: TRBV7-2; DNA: TGTGCCAGCAGTCGTGGGGGCCAGGGGCAAGAGACCCAGTACTTC; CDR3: CASSRGGQGQETQYF
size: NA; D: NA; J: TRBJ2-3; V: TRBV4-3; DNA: TGCGCCAGCGCAGGGGGGCCCCGGAATACGCAGTATTTT; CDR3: CASAGGPRNTQYF